This T cell receptor (beta chain) was identified in a study of T cell responses to AZD1222 COVID-19 vaccine. Broader study findings: Spike was spanned by vaccine-associated CD4 TCRs, which were dominant at 160-218 and 743-854. Sampling that yielded the repertoires occurred only after the peak T cell response. Only a handful of individuals given AZD1222 were seropositive at baseline.

The trim removed 4 bases at V and 12 bases at J, leaving 7 bases unmatched. Looked up from germline, CDR1 is KGHSH and CDR2 is LQKENI. The CDR3 consists of 12 residues. As concerns this clone: The antigen is unknown.

The method was immunoSEQ multiplex PCR; TCRdb's version includes in-frame clones alone and lacks a portion of them. The sample lists 100,000 to 120,000 clones, about 87% occurring once. The sequencing here drew on peripheral blood, taken 28 days after the second AZD1222 dose. V gene TRBV18 combines with J gene TRBJ1-1; TRBD1 matches 8 bases. The source of this sequence is an adult who received the AZD1222 COVID-19 vaccine. The CDR3 nucleotides read TGTGCCAGCTCACTAGTGACAGGGGTGTCTTTCTTT. It translates to CASSLVTGVSFF.